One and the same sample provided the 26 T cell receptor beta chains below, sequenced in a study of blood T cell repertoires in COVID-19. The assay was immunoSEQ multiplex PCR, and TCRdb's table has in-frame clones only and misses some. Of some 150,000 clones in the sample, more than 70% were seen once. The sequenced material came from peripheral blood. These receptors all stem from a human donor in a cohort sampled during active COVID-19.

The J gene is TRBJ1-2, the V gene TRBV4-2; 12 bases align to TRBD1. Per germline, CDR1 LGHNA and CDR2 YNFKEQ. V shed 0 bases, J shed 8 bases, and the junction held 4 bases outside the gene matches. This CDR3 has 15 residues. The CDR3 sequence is CASSQEGTGGEGYTF. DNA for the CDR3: TGTGCCAGCAGCCAAGAAGGGACAGGGGGCGAAGGCTACACCTTC.

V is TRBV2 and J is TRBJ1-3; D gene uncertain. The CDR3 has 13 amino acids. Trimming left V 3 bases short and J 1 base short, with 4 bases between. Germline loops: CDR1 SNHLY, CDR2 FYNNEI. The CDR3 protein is CASSEESGNTIYF. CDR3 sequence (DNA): TGTGCCAGCAGTGAGGAGTCTGGAAACACCATATATTTT.

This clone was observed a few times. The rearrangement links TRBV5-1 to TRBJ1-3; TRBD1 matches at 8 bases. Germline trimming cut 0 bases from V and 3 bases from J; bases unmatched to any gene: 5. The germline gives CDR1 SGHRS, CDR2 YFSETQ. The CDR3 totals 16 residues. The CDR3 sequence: CASSLARGLGGNTIYF. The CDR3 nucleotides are TGCGCCAGCAGCTTGGCCAGGGGGCTAGGTGGAAACACCATATATTTT.

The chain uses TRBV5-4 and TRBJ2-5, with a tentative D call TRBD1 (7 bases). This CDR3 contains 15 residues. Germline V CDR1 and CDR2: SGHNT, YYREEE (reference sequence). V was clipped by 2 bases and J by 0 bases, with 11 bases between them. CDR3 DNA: TGTGCCAGCAGCTTTCCCAGGGGGGACCAAGAGACCCAGTACTTC. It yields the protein CASSFPRGDQETQYF.

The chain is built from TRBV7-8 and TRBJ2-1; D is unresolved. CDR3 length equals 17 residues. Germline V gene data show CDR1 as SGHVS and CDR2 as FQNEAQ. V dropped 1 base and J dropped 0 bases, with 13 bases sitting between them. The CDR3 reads CASSLGVSVSSYNEQFF. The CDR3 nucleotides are TGTGCCAGCAGCTTAGGCGTGTCCGTTAGCTCCTACAATGAGCAGTTCTTC.

The CDR3 sequence is CASRSGDRGNLSTDTQYF. The CDR3 DNA is TGTGCAAGTCGCTCGGGGGATCGGGGAAACCTTAGCACAGATACGCAGTATTTT. V gene TRBV12-2 combines with J gene TRBJ2-3; the D call of TRBD2 is as the table states it, not checked on the DNA. TRBV12-2 is classified as a pseudogene. The CDR3 covers 18 residues.

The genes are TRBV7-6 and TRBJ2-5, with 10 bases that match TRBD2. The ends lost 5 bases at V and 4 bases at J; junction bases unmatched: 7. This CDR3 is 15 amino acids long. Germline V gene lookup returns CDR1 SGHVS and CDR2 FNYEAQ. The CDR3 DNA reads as TGTGCCAGCAGCATTTCTAGCGGGGGAGGAGAGACCCAGTACTTC. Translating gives CASSISSGGGETQYF.

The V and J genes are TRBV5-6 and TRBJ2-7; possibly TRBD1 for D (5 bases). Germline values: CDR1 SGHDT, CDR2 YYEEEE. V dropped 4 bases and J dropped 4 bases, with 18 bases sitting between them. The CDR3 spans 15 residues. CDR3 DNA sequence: TGTGCCAGCAGCGGACACCCCTTAAGCGCTTACGAGCAGTACTTC. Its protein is CASSGHPLSAYEQYF.

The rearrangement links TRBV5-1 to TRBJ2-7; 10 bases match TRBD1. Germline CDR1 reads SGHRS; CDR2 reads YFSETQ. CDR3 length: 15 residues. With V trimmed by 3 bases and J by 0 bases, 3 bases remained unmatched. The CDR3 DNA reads TGCGCCAGCAGCTGGACAGGGGGTCGCTCCTACGAGCAGTACTTC. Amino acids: CASSWTGGRSYEQYF.

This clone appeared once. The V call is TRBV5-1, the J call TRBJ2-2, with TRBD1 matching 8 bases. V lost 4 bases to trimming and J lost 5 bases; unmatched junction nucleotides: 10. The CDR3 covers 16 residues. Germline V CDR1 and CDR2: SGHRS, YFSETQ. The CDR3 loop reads CASSERTGQGTGELFF. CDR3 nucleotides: TGCGCCAGCAGCGAAAGAACAGGACAGGGTACCGGGGAGCTGTTTTTT. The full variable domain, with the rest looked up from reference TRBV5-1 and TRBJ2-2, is KAGVTQTPRYLIKTRGQQVTLSCSPISGHRSVSWYQQTPGQGLQFLFEYFSETQRNKGNFPGRFSGRQFSNSRSEMNVSTLELGDSALYLCASSERTGQGTGELFFGEGSRLTVL.

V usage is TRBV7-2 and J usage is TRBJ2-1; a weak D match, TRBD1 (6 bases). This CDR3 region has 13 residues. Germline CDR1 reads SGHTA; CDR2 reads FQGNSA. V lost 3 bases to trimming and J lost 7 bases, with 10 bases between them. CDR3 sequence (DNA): TGTGCCAGCAGCTTTTACAGGGAAAATGAGCAGTTCTTC. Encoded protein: CASSFYRENEQFF.

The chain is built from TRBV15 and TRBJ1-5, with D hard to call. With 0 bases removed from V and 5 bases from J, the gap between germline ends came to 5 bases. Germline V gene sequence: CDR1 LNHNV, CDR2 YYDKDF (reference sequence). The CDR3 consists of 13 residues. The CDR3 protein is CATSRDRYQPQHF. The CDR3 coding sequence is TGTGCCACCAGCAGAGATAGATATCAGCCCCAGCATTTT. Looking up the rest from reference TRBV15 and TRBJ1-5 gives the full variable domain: DAMVIQNPRYQVTQFGKPVTLSCSQTLNHNVMYWYQQKSSQAPKLLFHYYDKDFNNEADTPDNFQSRRPNTSFCFLDIRSPGLGDTAMYLCATSRDRYQPQHFGDGTRLSIL.

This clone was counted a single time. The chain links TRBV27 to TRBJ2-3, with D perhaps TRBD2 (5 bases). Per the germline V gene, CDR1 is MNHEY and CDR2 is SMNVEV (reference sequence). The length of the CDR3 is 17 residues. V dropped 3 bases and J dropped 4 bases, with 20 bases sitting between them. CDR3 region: CASSFLNFEGEPDTQYF. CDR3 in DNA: TGTGCCAGCAGTTTCCTTAACTTCGAGGGCGAACCAGATACGCAGTATTTT.

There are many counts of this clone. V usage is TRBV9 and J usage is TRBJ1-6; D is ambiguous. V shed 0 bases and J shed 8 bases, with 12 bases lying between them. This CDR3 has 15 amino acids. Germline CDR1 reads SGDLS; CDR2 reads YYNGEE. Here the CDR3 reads CASSVDAGGDSPLHF. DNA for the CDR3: TGTGCCAGCAGCGTAGATGCAGGCGGGGATTCACCCCTCCACTTT.

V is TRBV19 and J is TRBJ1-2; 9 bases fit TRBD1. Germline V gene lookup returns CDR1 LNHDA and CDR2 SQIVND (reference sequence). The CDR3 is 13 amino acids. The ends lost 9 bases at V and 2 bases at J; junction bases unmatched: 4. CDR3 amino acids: CASQGTGNYGYTF. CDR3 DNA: TGTGCCAGCCAGGGGACAGGGAACTATGGCTACACCTTC.

The CDR3 is CASSLGSSRQVYEQYF. The CDR3 nucleotides read TGTGCCAGCAGCTTAGGATCCTCCCGGCAGGTCTACGAGCAGTACTTC. The chain joins TRBV7-2 to TRBJ2-7; D gene uncertain. Looked up from germline, CDR1 is SGHTA and CDR2 is FQGNSA. CDR3 length equals 16 residues. V dropped 1 base and J dropped 3 bases, with 16 bases sitting between them.

The DNA for the CDR3 is TGCGCCAGCAGCTCCCTGGGGACTAAGGATGAGCAGTTCTTC. It codes for CASSSLGTKDEQFF. The V gene is TRBV5-1, the J gene TRBJ2-1; 7 bases line up with TRBD2. This CDR3 has 14 residues. Germline assignment: CDR1 SGHRS and CDR2 YFSETQ. With 3 bases clipped from V and 8 bases from J, the junction kept 8 bases outside the gene matches.

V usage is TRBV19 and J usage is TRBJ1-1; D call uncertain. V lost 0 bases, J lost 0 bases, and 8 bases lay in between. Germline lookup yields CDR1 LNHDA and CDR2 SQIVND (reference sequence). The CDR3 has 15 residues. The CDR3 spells CASSIEDTMNTEAFF. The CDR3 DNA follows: TGTGCCAGTAGTATAGAAGACACCATGAACACTGAAGCTTTCTTT.

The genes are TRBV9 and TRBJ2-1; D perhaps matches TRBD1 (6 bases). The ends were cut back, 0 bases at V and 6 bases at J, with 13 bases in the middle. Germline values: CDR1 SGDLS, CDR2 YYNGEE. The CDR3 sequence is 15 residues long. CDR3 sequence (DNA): TGTGCCAGCAGCGTAGAGATAACAGGGCTCAATGAGCAGTTCTTC. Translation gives CASSVEITGLNEQFF.

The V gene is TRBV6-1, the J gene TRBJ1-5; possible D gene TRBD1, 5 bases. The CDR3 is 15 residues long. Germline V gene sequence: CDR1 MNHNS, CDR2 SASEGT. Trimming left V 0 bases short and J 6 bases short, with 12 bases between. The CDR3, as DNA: TGTGCCAGCAGTGAAGCGGGCAGGGTTTCTCAGCCCCAGCATTTT. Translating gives CASSEAGRVSQPQHF.

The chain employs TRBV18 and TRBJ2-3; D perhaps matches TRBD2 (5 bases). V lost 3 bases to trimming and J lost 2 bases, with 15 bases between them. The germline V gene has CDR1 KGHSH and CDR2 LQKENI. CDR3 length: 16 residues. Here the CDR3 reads CASSPPLSAITDTQYF. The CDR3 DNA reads TGTGCCAGCTCACCCCCGCTTAGCGCCATCACAGATACGCAGTATTTT.

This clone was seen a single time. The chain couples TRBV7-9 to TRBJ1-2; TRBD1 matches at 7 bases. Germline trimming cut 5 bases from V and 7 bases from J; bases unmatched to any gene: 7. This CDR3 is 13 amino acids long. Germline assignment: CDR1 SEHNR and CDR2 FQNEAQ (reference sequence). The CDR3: CASSPGGGSGYTF. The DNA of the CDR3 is TGTGCCAGCAGCCCCGGAGGGGGCTCTGGCTACACCTTC.

CDR3 bases: TGTGCCAGCAGCTTAGAGACAGGTAGAGGCAATGAGCAGTTCTTC. Amino acids: CASSLETGRGNEQFF. The genes are TRBV11-2 and TRBJ2-1; weak D call: TRBD1 (6 bases). In germline, CDR1 is SGHAT, CDR2 FQNNGV. V dropped 0 bases and J dropped 6 bases, with 12 bases sitting between them. The CDR3 consists of 15 residues.

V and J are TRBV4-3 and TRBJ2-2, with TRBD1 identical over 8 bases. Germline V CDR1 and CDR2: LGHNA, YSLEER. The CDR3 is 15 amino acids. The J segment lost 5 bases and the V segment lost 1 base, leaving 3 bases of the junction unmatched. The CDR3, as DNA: TGCGCCAGCAGCCAAGTTTACAGGGGGACCGGGGAGCTGTTTTTT. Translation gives CASSQVYRGTGELFF.

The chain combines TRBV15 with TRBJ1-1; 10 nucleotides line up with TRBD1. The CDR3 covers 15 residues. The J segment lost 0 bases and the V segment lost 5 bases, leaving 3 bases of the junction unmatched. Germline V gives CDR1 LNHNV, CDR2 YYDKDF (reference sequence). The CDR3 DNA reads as TGTGCCACCAGCCGGGACAGGGGATTGAACACTGAAGCTTTCTTT. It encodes CATSRDRGLNTEAFF.

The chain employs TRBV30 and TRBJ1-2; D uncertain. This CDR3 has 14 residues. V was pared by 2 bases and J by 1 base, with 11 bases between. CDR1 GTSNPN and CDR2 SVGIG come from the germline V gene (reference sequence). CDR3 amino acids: CAWSLRGFNYGYTF. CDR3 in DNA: TGTGCCTGGAGTCTACGAGGGTTTAACTATGGCTACACCTTC.